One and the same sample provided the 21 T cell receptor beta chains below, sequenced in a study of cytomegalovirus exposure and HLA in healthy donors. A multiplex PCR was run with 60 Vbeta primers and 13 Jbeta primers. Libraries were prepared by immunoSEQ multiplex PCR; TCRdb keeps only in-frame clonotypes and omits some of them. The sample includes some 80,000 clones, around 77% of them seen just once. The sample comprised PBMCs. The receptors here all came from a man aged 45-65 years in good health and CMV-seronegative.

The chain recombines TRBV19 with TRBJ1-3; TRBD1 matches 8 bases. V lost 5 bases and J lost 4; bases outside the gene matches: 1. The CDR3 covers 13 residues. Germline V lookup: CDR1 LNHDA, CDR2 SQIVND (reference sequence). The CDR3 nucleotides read TGTGCCAGTAGTCGGGACAGGGGAAACACCATATATTTT. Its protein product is CASSRDRGNTIYF.

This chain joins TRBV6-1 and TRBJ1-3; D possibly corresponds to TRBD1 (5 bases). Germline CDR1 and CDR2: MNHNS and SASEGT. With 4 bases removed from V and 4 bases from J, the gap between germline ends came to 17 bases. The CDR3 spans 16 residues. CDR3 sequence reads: CASSGRDSWTGNTIYF. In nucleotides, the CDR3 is TGTGCCAGCAGTGGCCGGGACTCCTGGACGGGAAACACCATATATTTT.

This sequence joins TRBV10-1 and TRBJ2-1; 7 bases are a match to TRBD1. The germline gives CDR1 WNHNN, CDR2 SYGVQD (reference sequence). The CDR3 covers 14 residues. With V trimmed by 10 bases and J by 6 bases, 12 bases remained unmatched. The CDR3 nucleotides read TGCGCCACCTCGACAGGGTCCCTGGCCAATGAGCAGTTCTTC. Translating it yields CATSTGSLANEQFF.

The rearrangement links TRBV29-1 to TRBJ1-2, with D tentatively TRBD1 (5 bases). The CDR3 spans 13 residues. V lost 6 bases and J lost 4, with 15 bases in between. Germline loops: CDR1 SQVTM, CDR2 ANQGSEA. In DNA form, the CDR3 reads TGCAGCGTGGGGGGAGGGATTGGCTATGGCTACACCTTC. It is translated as CSVGGGIGYGYTF.

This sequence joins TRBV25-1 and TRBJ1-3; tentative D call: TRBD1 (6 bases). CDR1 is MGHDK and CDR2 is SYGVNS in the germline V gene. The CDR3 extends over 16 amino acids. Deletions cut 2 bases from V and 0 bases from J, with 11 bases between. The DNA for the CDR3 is TGTGCCAGCAGTGAAACAGGGTATCTCTCTGGAAACACCATATATTTT. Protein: CASSETGYLSGNTIYF.

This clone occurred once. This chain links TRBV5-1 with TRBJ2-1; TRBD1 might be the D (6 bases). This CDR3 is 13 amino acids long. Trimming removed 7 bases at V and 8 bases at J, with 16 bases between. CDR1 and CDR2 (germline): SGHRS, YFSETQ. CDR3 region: CASPGRGFYEQFF. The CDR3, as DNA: TGCGCCAGCCCCGGTAGGGGGTTTTATGAGCAGTTCTTC.

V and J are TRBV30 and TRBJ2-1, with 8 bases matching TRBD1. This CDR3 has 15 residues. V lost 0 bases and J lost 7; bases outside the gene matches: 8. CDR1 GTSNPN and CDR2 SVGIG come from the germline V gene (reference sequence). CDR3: CAWSVLGQVMNEQFF. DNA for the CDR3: TGTGCCTGGAGTGTACTGGGACAGGTTATGAATGAGCAGTTCTTC.

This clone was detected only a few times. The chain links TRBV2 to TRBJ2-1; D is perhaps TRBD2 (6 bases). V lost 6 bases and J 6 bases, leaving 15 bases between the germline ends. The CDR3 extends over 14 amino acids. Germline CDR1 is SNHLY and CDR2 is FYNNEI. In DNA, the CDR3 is TGTGCCAGCAGGAACGGGGGTAAGAGCAATGAGCAGTTCTTC. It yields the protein CASRNGGKSNEQFF. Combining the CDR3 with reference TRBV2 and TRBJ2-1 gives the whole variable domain EPEVTQTPSHQVTQMGQEVILRCVPISNHLYFYWYRQILGQKVEFLVSFYNNEISEKSEIFDDQFSVERPDGSNFTLKIRSTKLEDSAMYFCASRNGGKSNEQFFGPGTRLTVL.

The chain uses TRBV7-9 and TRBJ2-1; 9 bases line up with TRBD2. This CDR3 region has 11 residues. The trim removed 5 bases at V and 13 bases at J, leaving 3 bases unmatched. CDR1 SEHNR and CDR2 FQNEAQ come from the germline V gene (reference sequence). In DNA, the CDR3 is TGTGCCAGCAGCGAGCGGGGGGTACAGTTCTTC. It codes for CASSERGVQFF.

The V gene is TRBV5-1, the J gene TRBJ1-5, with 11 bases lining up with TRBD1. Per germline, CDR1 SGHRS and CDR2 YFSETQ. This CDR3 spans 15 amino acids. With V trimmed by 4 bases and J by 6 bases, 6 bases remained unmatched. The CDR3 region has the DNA TGCGCCAGCAGCCCGGGACAGGGGGGGGGTCAGCCCCAGCATTTT. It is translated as CASSPGQGGGQPQHF.

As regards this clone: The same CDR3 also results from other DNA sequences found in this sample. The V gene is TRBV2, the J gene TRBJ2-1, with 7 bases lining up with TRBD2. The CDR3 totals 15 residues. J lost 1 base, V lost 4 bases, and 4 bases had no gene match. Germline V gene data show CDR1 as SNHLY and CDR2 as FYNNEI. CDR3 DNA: TGTGCCAGCAGTGCCTCGGGGGGTTCCTACAATGAGCAGTTCTTC. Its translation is CASSASGGSYNEQFF.

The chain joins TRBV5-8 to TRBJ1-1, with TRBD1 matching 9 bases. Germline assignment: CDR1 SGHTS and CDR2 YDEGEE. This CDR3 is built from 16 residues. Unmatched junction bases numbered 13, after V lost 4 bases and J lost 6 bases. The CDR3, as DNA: TGTGCCAGCAGCCACACTCACAGGGGGCAGGCGGCTGAAGCTTTCTTT. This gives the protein CASSHTHRGQAAEAFF.

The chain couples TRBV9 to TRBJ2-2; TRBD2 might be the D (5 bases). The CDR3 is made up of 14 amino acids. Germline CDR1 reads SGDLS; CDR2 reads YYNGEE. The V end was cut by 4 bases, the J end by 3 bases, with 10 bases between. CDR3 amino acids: CASSLRTDTGELFF. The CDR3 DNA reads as TGTGCCAGCAGCCTCCGGACTGACACCGGGGAGCTGTTTTTT.

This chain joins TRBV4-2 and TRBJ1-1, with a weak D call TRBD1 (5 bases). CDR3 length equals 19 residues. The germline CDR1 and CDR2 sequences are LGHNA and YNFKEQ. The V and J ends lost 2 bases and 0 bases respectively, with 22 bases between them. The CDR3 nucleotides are TGTGCCAGCAGCCAATACATCCCGGGGCCTGGGGGGGTGAACACTGAAGCTTTCTTT. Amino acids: CASSQYIPGPGGVNTEAFF.

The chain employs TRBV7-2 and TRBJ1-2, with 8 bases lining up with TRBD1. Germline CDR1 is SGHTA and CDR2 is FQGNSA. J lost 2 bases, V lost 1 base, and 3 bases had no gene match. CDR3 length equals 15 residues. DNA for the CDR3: TGTGCCAGCAGCTTAGTGACAGGGGCGAACTATGGCTACACCTTC. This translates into CASSLVTGANYGYTF.

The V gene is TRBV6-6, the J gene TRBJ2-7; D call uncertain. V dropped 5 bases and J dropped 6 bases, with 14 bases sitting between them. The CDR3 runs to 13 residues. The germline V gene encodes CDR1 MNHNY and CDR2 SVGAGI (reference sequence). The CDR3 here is CASSQASRGEQYF. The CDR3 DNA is TGTGCCAGCAGTCAGGCAAGTCGTGGCGAGCAGTACTTC.

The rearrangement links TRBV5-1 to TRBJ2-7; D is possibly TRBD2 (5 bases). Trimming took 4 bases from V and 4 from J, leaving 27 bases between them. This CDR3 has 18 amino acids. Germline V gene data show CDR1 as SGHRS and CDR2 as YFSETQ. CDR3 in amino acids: CASSPEPGWRPTQYEQYF. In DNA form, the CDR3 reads TGCGCCAGCAGCCCAGAACCCGGGTGGAGGCCGACCCAATACGAGCAGTACTTC.

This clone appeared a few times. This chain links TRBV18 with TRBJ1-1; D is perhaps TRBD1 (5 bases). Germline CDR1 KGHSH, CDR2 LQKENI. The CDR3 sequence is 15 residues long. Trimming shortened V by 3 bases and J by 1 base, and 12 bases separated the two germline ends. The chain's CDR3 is CASSPQGITNTEAFF. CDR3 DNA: TGTGCCAGCTCACCGCAGGGTATCACGAACACTGAAGCTTTCTTT. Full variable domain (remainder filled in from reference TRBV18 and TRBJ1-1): NAGVMQNPRHLVRRRGQEARLRCSPMKGHSHVYWYRQLPEEGLKFMVYLQKENIIDESGMPKERFSAEFPKEGPSILRIQQVVRGDSAAYFCASSPQGITNTEAFFGQGTRLTVV.

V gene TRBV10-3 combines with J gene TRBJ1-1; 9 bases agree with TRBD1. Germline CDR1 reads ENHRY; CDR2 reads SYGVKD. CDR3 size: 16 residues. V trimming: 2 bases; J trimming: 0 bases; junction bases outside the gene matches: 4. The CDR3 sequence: CAISEGQGRMNTEAFF. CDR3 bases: TGTGCCATCAGTGAGGGACAGGGGCGGATGAACACTGAAGCTTTCTTT.

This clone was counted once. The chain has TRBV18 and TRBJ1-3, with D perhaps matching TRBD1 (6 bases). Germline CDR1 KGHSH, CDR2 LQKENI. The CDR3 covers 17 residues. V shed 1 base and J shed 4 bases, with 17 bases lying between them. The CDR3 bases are TGTGCCAGCTCACCACTCCTACAGGGATTGTTGGGAAACACCATATATTTT. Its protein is CASSPLLQGLLGNTIYF.

CDR3 region: CASSPTGTKNIQYF. As DNA, the CDR3 is TGTGCCAGCAGTCCGACAGGGACCAAAAACATTCAGTACTTC. V gene TRBV5-6 combines with J gene TRBJ2-4; 7 nucleotides match TRBD1. The V gene end was trimmed by 5 bases and the J gene end by 2 bases; junction bases not matched to a gene: 4. The CDR3 totals 14 residues. Per germline, CDR1 SGHDT and CDR2 YYEEEE. The complete variable domain, with remaining parts taken from reference TRBV5-6 and TRBJ2-4, reads DAGVTQSPTHLIKTRGQQVTLRCSPKSGHDTVSWYQQALGQGPQFIFQYYEEEERQRGNFPDRFSGHQFPNYSSELNVNALLLGDSALYLCASSPTGTKNIQYFGAGTRLSVL.